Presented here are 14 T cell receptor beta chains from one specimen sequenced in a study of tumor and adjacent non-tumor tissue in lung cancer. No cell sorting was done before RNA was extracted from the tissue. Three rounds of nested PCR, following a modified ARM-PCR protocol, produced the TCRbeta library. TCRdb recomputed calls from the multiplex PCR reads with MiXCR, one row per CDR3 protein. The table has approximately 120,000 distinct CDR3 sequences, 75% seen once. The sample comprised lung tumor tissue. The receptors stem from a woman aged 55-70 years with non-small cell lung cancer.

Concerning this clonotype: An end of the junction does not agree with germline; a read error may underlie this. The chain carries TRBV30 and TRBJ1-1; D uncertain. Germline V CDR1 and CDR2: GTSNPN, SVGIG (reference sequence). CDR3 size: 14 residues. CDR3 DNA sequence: TGTGCCTGGGTCAGGACGGGGATGAACACTGAAGCTTTATTT. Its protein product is CAWVRTGMNTEALF.

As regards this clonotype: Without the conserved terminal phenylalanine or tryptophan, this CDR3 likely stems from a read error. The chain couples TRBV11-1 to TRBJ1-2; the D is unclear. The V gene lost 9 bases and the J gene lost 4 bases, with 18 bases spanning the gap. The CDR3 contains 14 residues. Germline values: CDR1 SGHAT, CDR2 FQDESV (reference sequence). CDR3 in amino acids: CASSHSGVGYGYTL. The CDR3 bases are TGTGCCAGTAGTCATTCGGGAGTTGGCTATGGCTACACCCTC.

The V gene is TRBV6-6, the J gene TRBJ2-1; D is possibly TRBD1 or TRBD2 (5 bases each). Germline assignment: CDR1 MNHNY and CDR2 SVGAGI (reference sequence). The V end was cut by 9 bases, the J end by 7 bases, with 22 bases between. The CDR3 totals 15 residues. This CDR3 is CASRKGLTGRNEQFF. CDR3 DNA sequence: TGTGCCAGTAGAAAAGGGCTAACGGGACGGAATGAGCAGTTCTTC.

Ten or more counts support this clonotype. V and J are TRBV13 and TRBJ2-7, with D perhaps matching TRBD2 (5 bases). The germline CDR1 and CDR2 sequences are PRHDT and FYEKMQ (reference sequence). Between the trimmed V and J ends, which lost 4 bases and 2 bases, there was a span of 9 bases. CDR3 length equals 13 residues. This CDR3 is CASSSVRAYEQYF. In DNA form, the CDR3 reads TGTGCCAGCAGCTCCGTGAGGGCCTACGAGCAGTACTTC.

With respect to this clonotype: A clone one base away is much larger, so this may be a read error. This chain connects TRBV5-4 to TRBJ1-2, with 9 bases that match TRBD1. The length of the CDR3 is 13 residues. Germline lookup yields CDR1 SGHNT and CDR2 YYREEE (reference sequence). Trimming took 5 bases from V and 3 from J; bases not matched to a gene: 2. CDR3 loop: CASRWTGDYGYTF. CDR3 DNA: TGTGCCAGCAGATGGACAGGGGACTATGGCTACACCTTC.

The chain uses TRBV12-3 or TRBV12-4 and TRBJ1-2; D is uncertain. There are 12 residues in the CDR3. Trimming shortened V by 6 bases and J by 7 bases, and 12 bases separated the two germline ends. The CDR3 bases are TGTGCCAGCAGCAAGCGGCTGGGTGGCTACACCTTC. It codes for CASSKRLGGYTF.

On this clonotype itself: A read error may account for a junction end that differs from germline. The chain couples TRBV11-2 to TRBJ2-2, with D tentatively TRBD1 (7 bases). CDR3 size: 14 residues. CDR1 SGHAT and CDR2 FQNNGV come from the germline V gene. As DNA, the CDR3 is TGTGCCAGCAGGAGACTAGGGGGCACCGGGGAGCTATTTTTT. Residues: CASRRLGGTGELFF.

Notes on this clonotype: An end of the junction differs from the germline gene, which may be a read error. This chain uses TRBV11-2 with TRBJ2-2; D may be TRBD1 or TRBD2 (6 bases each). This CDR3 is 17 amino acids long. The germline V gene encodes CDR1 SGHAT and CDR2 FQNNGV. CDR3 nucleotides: TGTGCCAGCAGCTCTCCCCATGGGGGGCGGAACACCTGGGAGCTGTCTTTT. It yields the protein CASSSPHGGRNTWELSF.

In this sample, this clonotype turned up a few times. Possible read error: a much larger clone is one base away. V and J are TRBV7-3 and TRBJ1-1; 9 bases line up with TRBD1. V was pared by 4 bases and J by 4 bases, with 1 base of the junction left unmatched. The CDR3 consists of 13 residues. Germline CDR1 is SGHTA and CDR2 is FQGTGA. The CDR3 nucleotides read TGTGCCAGCAGCTCGGACAGGGGCACTGAAGCTTTCTTT. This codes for CASSSDRGTEAFF.

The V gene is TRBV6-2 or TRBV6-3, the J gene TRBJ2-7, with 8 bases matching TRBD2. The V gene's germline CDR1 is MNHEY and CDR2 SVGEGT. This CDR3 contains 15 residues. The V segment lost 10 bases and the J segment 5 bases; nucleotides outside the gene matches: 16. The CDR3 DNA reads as TGTGCCAACATCACCCTAGCGGGTCGTTCCCACGAGCAGTACTTC. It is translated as CANITLAGRSHEQYF.

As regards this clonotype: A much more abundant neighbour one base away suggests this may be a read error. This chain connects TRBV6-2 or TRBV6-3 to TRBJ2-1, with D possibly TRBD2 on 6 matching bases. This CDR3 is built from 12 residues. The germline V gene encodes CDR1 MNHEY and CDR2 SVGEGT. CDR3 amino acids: CASCYGGYEQFF. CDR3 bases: TGTGCCAGCTGTTACGGGGGATATGAGCAGTTCTTC.

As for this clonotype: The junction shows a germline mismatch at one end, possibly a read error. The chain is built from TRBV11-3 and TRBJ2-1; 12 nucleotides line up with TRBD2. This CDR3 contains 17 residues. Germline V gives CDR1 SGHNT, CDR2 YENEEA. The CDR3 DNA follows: TGTGCCATCAGCTTAGAGTCGACTAGCGGGAGCCACAATGAGCGTTTCTTC. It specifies CAISLESTSGSHNERFF.

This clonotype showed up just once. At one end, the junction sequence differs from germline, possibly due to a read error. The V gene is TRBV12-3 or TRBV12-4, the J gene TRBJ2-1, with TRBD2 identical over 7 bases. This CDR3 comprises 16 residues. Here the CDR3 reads CASSPLGGSSNNEQFF. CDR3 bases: TGTGCCAGCAGCCCCCTCGGGGGGAGCTCCAACAATGAACAGTTCTTC.

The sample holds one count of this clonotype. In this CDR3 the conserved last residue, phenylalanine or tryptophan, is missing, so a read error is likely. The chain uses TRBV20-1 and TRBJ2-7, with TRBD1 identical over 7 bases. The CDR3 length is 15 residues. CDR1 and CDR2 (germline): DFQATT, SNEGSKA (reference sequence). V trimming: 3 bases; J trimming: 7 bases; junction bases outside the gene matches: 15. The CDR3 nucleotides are TGCAGTGCTAGGGATACAGGGACAGTGGGTCGGGAGCAGTACTCC. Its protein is CSARDTGTVGREQYS.